This TCR beta chain originates from a study of neurological immune-mediated disorders. V was clipped by 0 bases and J by 2 bases, with 9 bases between them. The germline V gene has CDR1 SGHDT and CDR2 YYEEEE. The CDR3 is 15 residues long. Study-level results: HTLV-1-associated myelopathy displayed the greatest TCR clonal expansion, and multiple sclerosis exhibited the smallest, lower than that of healthy controls.

Synthesis of cDNA was performed by 5'RACE using 10-nucleotide random UMIs. TCRdb reprocessed the 5' RACE reads via MiXCR and lists one record per CDR3 protein. The sample shows 39,000 or so distinct CDR3 sequences, about 2.3% of them seen only once. This clonotype was recorded many times. Its antigen is as yet unknown. Sequenced sample: PBMCs. The sequence was obtained from a young man with multiple sclerosis. This sequence joins TRBV5-6 and TRBJ2-1; no clear D gene. The CDR3 bases are TGTGCCAGCAGCTTGGAACTCAACCCCTACAATGAGCAGTTCTTC. Translated, it gives CASSLELNPYNEQFF.